These 15 T cell receptor beta chains originate from one sample sequenced in a study of shared clonotypes between healthy human individuals. The repertoire was sequenced with immunoSEQ multiplex PCR; TCRdb's copy has only in-frame clones and lacks some. The data hold approximately 2.4 million clones, with approximately 94% observed a single time. The sample was naive CD4+ T cells sorted from blood. Subset defined: CD45RA+ positively selected. Receptors originate from a man younger than 30 in good health.

The chain uses TRBV2 and TRBJ1-5; the match to TRBD1 covers 7 bases. Germline V gene sequence: CDR1 SNHLY, CDR2 FYNNEI. This CDR3 has 14 amino acids. The V and J ends lost 6 bases and 10 bases, in that order; junction bases with no gene match: 12. The CDR3, as DNA: TGTGCCAGCAGGAGAGGGGGCCCGGGGCGTCCCCAGCATTTT. Translating gives CASRRGGPGRPQHF.

In the case of this clone: The same CDR3 can be traced to other DNA sequences in this sample. The gene calls are TRBV6-5 and TRBJ2-2; D is perhaps TRBD1 (6 bases). Germline V gene data show CDR1 as MNHEY and CDR2 as SVGAGI. V was trimmed by 0 bases and J by 6 bases, leaving 8 bases between them. CDR3 length equals 14 residues. CDR3 sequence reads: CASSYSTGAGELFF. CDR3 nucleotide sequence: TGTGCCAGCAGTTACTCGACAGGAGCCGGGGAGCTGTTTTTT.

CDR3 protein: CASSHGQGTYNEQFF. CDR3 DNA: TGTGCCAGCAGTCACGGACAGGGGACCTACAATGAGCAGTTCTTC. The chain recombines TRBV28 with TRBJ2-1; TRBD1 aligns across 9 bases. The CDR3 loop spans 15 amino acids. Germline V gene data show CDR1 as MDHEN and CDR2 as SYDVKM. Trimming at V came to 5 bases and at J to 2 bases, leaving 4 bases not matched to a gene.

The J gene is TRBJ1-1, the V gene TRBV30; possibly TRBD1 for D (5 bases). CDR3 length: 13 residues. The V end was cut by 1 base, the J end by 1 base, with 7 bases between. CDR1 is GTSNPN, CDR2 SVGIG, per germline (reference sequence). The CDR3 bases are TGTGCCTGGAGTGGACAGTGGAACACTGAAGCTTTCTTT. Its translation is CAWSGQWNTEAFF.

Only one count was recorded for this clone. The chain is built from TRBV7-9 and TRBJ1-5; no reliable D call. CDR3 length: 15 amino acids. CDR1 SEHNR and CDR2 FQNEAQ come from the germline V gene (reference sequence). Trimming cost V 5 bases and J 3 bases, with 14 bases left between them. Here the CDR3 DNA reads TGTGCCAGCAGCGCCTCCACGGGGTCCAATCAGCCCCAGCATTTT. Its translation is CASSASTGSNQPQHF.

The CDR3 sequence: CASTRGQGSSPLHF. CDR3 coding DNA: TGTGCCAGCACCCGCGGACAGGGGTCATCACCCCTCCACTTT. The V and J genes are TRBV6-5 and TRBJ1-6; 9 bases are shared with TRBD1. CDR1 is MNHEY, CDR2 SVGAGI, per germline. The CDR3 covers 14 residues. Trimming cost V 7 bases and J 10 bases; bases outside gene matches: 8.

This chain joins TRBV5-1 and TRBJ2-3; D not certain. V lost 1 base, J lost 2 bases, and 11 bases lay in between. Looked up from germline, CDR1 is SGHRS and CDR2 is YFSETQ. This CDR3 is 15 amino acids long. CDR3 sequence reads: CASSLSAGHTDTQYF. The CDR3 coding sequence is TGCGCCAGCAGCTTGTCTGCTGGGCACACAGATACGCAGTATTTT.

The chain has TRBV6-6 and TRBJ2-7; D possibly corresponds to TRBD2 (6 bases). The CDR3 length is 14 residues. V was shortened by 8 bases and J by 0 bases, with 14 bases between the two germline ends. In germline, CDR1 is MNHNY, CDR2 SVGAGI (reference sequence). The CDR3 here is CASRPSASSYEQYF. The DNA for the CDR3 is TGTGCCAGCCGTCCTAGCGCCAGCTCCTACGAGCAGTACTTC.

This chain connects TRBV9 to TRBJ1-1, with 9 bases identical to TRBD1. The CDR3 runs 15 residues. The junction had 5 bases not matched to a gene; V was cut back by 3 bases and J by 2 bases. Germline V gives CDR1 SGDLS, CDR2 YYNGEE. CDR3 sequence reads: CASSGKQGANTEAFF. The CDR3 DNA follows: TGTGCCAGCAGCGGCAAACAGGGGGCCAACACTGAAGCTTTCTTT.

V and J are TRBV7-9 and TRBJ1-2; TRBD1 matches 7 bases. Trimming at V came to 4 bases and at J to 2 bases, leaving 4 bases not matched to a gene. The CDR3 covers 14 residues. Germline CDR1 is SEHNR and CDR2 is FQNEAQ (reference sequence). The CDR3 DNA follows: TGTGCCAGCAGCTCGGGGACAGAGAACTATGGCTACACCTTC. Translated: CASSSGTENYGYTF.

This clone has a handful of counts. The same CDR3 can be traced to other DNA sequences in this sample. This sequence joins TRBV20-1 and TRBJ1-6; D is uncertain. Germline values: CDR1 DFQATT, CDR2 SNEGSKA (reference sequence). The CDR3 is 11 residues long. V was shortened by 4 bases and J by 6 bases, with 4 bases between the two germline ends. The CDR3 DNA sequence: TGCAGTGCTACGGCTAATTCACCCCTCCACTTT. Its protein is CSATANSPLHF.

The chain is built from TRBV10-3 and TRBJ2-2, with TRBD1 matching over 9 bases. The V segment lost 0 bases and the J segment 5 bases; nucleotides outside the gene matches: 7. The CDR3 has 17 amino acids. CDR1 is ENHRY and CDR2 is SYGVKD in the germline V gene. The CDR3 here is CAISESGTGQRTGELFF. The CDR3 coding sequence is TGTGCCATCAGTGAGTCTGGGACAGGGCAAAGGACCGGGGAGCTGTTTTTT.

The rearrangement joins TRBV2 to TRBJ2-6; possibly TRBD2 for D (5 bases). Germline V CDR1 and CDR2: SNHLY, FYNNEI. The CDR3 totals 16 residues. With 7 bases removed from V and 4 bases from J, the gap between germline ends came to 17 bases. CDR3 bases: TGTGCCAGCAAAAGTGGTGGAGGCGTCGGGGCCAACGTCCTGACTTTC. Protein: CASKSGGGVGANVLTF.

This clone was counted once. The chain is built from TRBV10-3 and TRBJ2-7, with D perhaps TRBD2 (5 bases). CDR3 length: 12 amino acids. Trimming shortened V by 11 bases and J by 2 bases, and 13 bases separated the two germline ends. Per the germline V gene, CDR1 is ENHRY and CDR2 is SYGVKD. CDR3 region: CAVATSAYEQYF. The DNA for the CDR3 is TGTGCCGTAGCGACCAGCGCCTACGAGCAGTACTTC.

V and J are TRBV7-2 and TRBJ2-7; TRBD2 agrees at 8 bases. The CDR3 consists of 13 residues. V lost 5 bases to trimming and J lost 6 bases; unmatched junction nucleotides: 6. In germline, CDR1 is SGHTA, CDR2 FQGNSA. The CDR3, as DNA: TGTGCCAGCAGCGCGGGGGGCCCTCGCGAGCAGTACTTC. Translating it yields CASSAGGPREQYF.